This entry is about one TCR beta chain. This sample is drawn from a study of blood T cell repertoires in COVID-19. The overall study: Donors in the United States, Italy and Spain gave samples during acute or convalescent COVID-19. T cells, B-cell-depleted T cells, or PBMCs supplied cDNA or gDNA.

Data came from immunoSEQ multiplex PCR; TCRdb stores just in-frame clones and leaves some out. In the table there are about 190,000 clones, nearly 90% of which are singletons. What was sequenced was peripheral blood. This receptor was taken from a woman in her thirties or forties who had recovered from COVID-19.

The CDR3 DNA is TGTGCCAGCAAAATTGTTTTGGGCCCTGGAAACACCATATATTTT. Its protein is CASKIVLGPGNTIYF. The chain couples TRBV2 to TRBJ1-3; D remains unclear. The CDR3 is 15 amino acids. V was shortened by 7 bases and J by 2 bases, with 15 bases between the two germline ends. Germline V gene data show CDR1 as SNHLY and CDR2 as FYNNEI.